These T cell receptor beta chains were read from a single sample in a study of CD8+ T cells in alopecia areata. Data came from immunoSEQ multiplex PCR; TCRdb stores just in-frame clones and leaves some out. The table has about 250,000 clones, about 60% seen once; the top ten hold 0.75% to 0.95%. The sequenced sample was CD4+ T cells sorted from blood, obtained at approximately week 52, from a patient treated with tofacitinib. The receptors were sampled from a human donor with alopecia areata. The CDR3 runs from the conserved cysteine through the conserved F or W. The D gene is left open where the match is weak. Not all rows give a size; the values are once, few, many and, for expanded clones, a class.

D gene: TRBD1
clone size: few
V gene: TRBV7-2
J gene: TRBJ1-2
CDR3 protein: CASSSGTGANYGYTF
CDR3 DNA: TGTGCCAGCAGCTCCGGGACAGGAGCCAACTATGGCTACACCTTC

D gene: TRBD1
clone size: .
V gene: TRBV18
J gene: TRBJ2-5
CDR3 protein: CASSPRQGWGETQYF
CDR3 DNA: TGTGCCAGCTCACCGCGACAGGGATGGGGAGAGACCCAGTACTTC

D gene: TRBD1
clone size: .
V gene: TRBV15
J gene: TRBJ2-7
CDR3 protein: CATSRDRTGSAEQYF
CDR3 DNA: TGTGCCACCAGCAGAGACCGGACAGGGTCTGCCGAGCAGTACTTC

D gene: .
clone size: .
V gene: TRBV5-1
J gene: TRBJ2-3
CDR3 protein: CASSTRQVTDTQYF
CDR3 DNA: TGCGCCAGCAGCACCCGACAGGTCACAGATACGCAGTATTTT

D gene: TRBD1
clone size: .
V gene: TRBV30
J gene: TRBJ1-4
CDR3 protein: CACQDRAGNEKLFF
CDR3 DNA: TGTGCCTGTCAGGACAGGGCTGGGAATGAAAAACTGTTTTTT

D gene: TRBD1
clone size: .
V gene: TRBV5-4
J gene: TRBJ2-1
CDR3 protein: CASSLGDRVANEQFF
CDR3 DNA: TGTGCCAGCAGCTTGGGGGACAGGGTGGCCAATGAGCAGTTCTTC

D gene: TRBD1
clone size: .
V gene: TRBV29-1
J gene: TRBJ1-1
CDR3 protein: CSGGDRDGMNTEAFF
CDR3 DNA: TGCAGCGGAGGGGACAGGGACGGAATGAACACTGAAGCTTTCTTT

D gene: .
clone size: .
V gene: TRBV29-1
J gene: TRBJ2-7
CDR3 protein: CSYSGPSELTYEQYF
CDR3 DNA: TGCAGCTATAGCGGCCCAAGCGAACTTACCTACGAGCAGTACTTC

D gene: TRBD2
clone size: .
V gene: TRBV2
J gene: TRBJ2-7
CDR3 protein: CAAGRGAAYEQYF
CDR3 DNA: TGTGCCGCGGGGCGGGGGGCCGCGTACGAGCAGTACTTC

D gene: .
clone size: once
V gene: TRBV4-3
J gene: TRBJ2-7
CDR3 protein: CASSPSGAAGPYEQYF
CDR3 DNA: TGCGCCAGCAGCCCTTCAGGGGCCGCGGGGCCCTACGAGCAGTACTTC

D gene: .
clone size: .
V gene: TRBV5-4
J gene: TRBJ1-1
CDR3 protein: CASSPRQMNTEAFF
CDR3 DNA: TGTGCCAGCAGCCCGCGACAGATGAACACTGAAGCTTTCTTT

D gene: .
clone size: .
V gene: TRBV30
J gene: TRBJ2-5
CDR3 protein: CAWSGYGQETQYF
CDR3 DNA: TGTGCCTGGAGTGGGTATGGGCAAGAGACCCAGTACTTC

D gene: .
clone size: .
V gene: TRBV29-1
J gene: TRBJ1-2
CDR3 protein: CSVAGDTGHYGYTF
CDR3 DNA: TGCAGCGTTGCGGGGGACACAGGGCACTATGGCTACACCTTC

D gene: TRBD1
clone size: few
V gene: TRBV30
J gene: TRBJ1-4
CDR3 protein: CASVQGKEWEKLFF
CDR3 DNA: TGTGCCTCGGTACAGGGGAAGGAATGGGAAAAACTGTTTTTT

D gene: .
clone size: .
V gene: TRBV9
J gene: TRBJ1-2
CDR3 protein: CASSVEGVYGYTF
CDR3 DNA: TGTGCCAGCAGCGTAGAGGGAGTTTATGGCTACACCTTC

D gene: TRBD1
clone size: .
V gene: TRBV6-6
J gene: TRBJ1-2
CDR3 protein: CASSYSLDRGNYGYTF
CDR3 DNA: TGTGCCAGCAGTTACTCGCTGGACAGGGGAAACTATGGCTACACCTTC

D gene: .
clone size: .
V gene: TRBV9
J gene: TRBJ2-2
CDR3 protein: CASSALDSNTGELFF
CDR3 DNA: TGTGCCAGCAGCGCCCTGGACTCGAACACCGGGGAGCTGTTTTTT

D gene: .
clone size: .
V gene: TRBV7-9
J gene: TRBJ2-7
CDR3 protein: CASGEGPYEQYF
CDR3 DNA: TGTGCCAGCGGCGAAGGACCTTACGAGCAGTACTTC

D gene: TRBD1
clone size: .
V gene: TRBV7-9
J gene: TRBJ2-7
CDR3 protein: CASSPGTGGYEQYF
CDR3 DNA: TGTGCCAGCAGCCCAGGGACAGGGGGCTACGAGCAGTACTTC

D gene: .
clone size: once
V gene: TRBV9
J gene: TRBJ1-6
CDR3 protein: CASSVSKVQSSYNSPLHF
CDR3 DNA: TGTGCCAGCAGCGTATCAAAGGTCCAAAGCTCCTATAATTCACCCCTCCACTTT

D gene: .
clone size: .
V gene: TRBV10-3
J gene: TRBJ2-3
CDR3 protein: CAISRQTTDTQYF
CDR3 DNA: TGTGCCATCAGTCGACAGACTACAGATACGCAGTATTTT

D gene: .
clone size: .
V gene: TRBV7-2
J gene: TRBJ1-2
CDR3 protein: CASSPRDYGYTF
CDR3 DNA: TGTGCCAGCAGCCCCCGGGACTATGGCTACACCTTC

D gene: TRBD1
clone size: .
V gene: TRBV28
J gene: TRBJ2-7
CDR3 protein: CASSLDRVVVGQYF
CDR3 DNA: TGTGCCAGCAGTTTGGACAGGGTGGTCGTCGGGCAGTACTTC

D gene: TRBD2
clone size: .
V gene: TRBV5-4
J gene: TRBJ2-1
CDR3 protein: CASSAGTSLYNEQFF
CDR3 DNA: TGTGCCAGCAGCGCCGGGACTAGCCTCTACAATGAGCAGTTCTTC

D gene: TRBD1
clone size: .
V gene: TRBV14
J gene: TRBJ2-1
CDR3 protein: CASSPRGRLSNEQFF
CDR3 DNA: TGTGCCAGCAGCCCCAGGGGGAGACTCTCGAATGAGCAGTTCTTC

D gene: .
clone size: .
V gene: TRBV2
J gene: TRBJ2-5
CDR3 protein: CASSEREGETQYF
CDR3 DNA: TGTGCCAGCAGTGAACGCGAGGGGGAGACCCAGTACTTC

D gene: TRBD1
clone size: .
V gene: TRBV11-2
J gene: TRBJ2-2
CDR3 protein: CASSSGQGANTGELFF
CDR3 DNA: TGTGCCAGCAGCTCCGGACAGGGGGCGAACACCGGGGAGCTGTTTTTT

D gene: .
clone size: .
V gene: TRBV29-1
J gene: TRBJ1-5
CDR3 protein: CSVGKGVGNQPQHF
CDR3 DNA: TGCAGCGTGGGGAAGGGTGTGGGCAATCAGCCCCAGCATTTT

D gene: .
clone size: .
V gene: TRBV4-2
J gene: TRBJ2-3
CDR3 protein: CASSHQRRDTQYF
CDR3 DNA: TGTGCCAGCAGCCACCAACGCCGAGATACGCAGTATTTT

D gene: .
clone size: .
V gene: TRBV6-5
J gene: TRBJ1-5
CDR3 protein: CASRRGRDQPQHF
CDR3 DNA: TGTGCCAGCCGGAGGGGCAGGGATCAGCCCCAGCATTTT

D gene: .
clone size: .
V gene: TRBV20-1
J gene: TRBJ2-1
CDR3 protein: CSARGSGEQFF
CDR3 DNA: TGCAGTGCAAGGGGAAGCGGTGAGCAGTTCTTC

D gene: TRBD1
clone size: .
V gene: TRBV29-1
J gene: TRBJ1-2
CDR3 protein: CSAQHAGGYGYTF
CDR3 DNA: TGCAGCGCCCAGCATGCAGGGGGCTATGGCTACACCTTC

D gene: .
clone size: .
V gene: TRBV5-6
J gene: TRBJ1-4
CDR3 protein: CASSLDPGTTNEKLFF
CDR3 DNA: TGTGCCAGCAGCTTGGACCCAGGGACAACTAATGAAAAACTGTTTTTT

D gene: TRBD2
clone size: .
V gene: TRBV29-1
J gene: TRBJ2-2
CDR3 protein: CSVSTSGTGELFF
CDR3 DNA: TGCAGCGTTTCAACTAGCGGCACCGGGGAGCTGTTTTTT

D gene: .
clone size: .
V gene: TRBV30
J gene: TRBJ2-2
CDR3 protein: CAWMFRANTGELFF
CDR3 DNA: TGTGCCTGGATGTTCAGAGCGAACACCGGGGAGCTGTTTTTT

D gene: .
clone size: .
V gene: TRBV4-1
J gene: TRBJ1-5
CDR3 protein: CASSQDGGGDQPQHF
CDR3 DNA: TGCGCCAGCAGCCAAGATGGGGGAGGGGACCAGCCCCAGCATTTT

D gene: TRBD1
clone size: .
V gene: TRBV7-8
J gene: TRBJ1-3
CDR3 protein: CASSQGQPSSGNTIYF
CDR3 DNA: TGTGCCAGCAGCCAGGGACAGCCCTCCTCTGGAAACACCATATATTTT

D gene: .
clone size: few
V gene: TRBV9
J gene: TRBJ2-3
CDR3 protein: CASSSTGHFTDTQYF
CDR3 DNA: TGTGCCAGCAGCTCGACGGGACACTTCACAGATACGCAGTATTTT

D gene: .
clone size: .
V gene: TRBV9
J gene: TRBJ1-1
CDR3 protein: CASSVDGVNTEAFF
CDR3 DNA: TGTGCCAGCAGCGTAGATGGCGTGAACACTGAAGCTTTCTTT

D gene: TRBD1
clone size: few
V gene: TRBV2
J gene: TRBJ2-3
CDR3 protein: CASSDRGSYTDTQYF
CDR3 DNA: TGTGCCAGCAGTGACAGGGGGTCCTACACAGATACGCAGTATTTT

D gene: .
clone size: .
V gene: TRBV5-1
J gene: TRBJ2-6
CDR3 protein: CASSEGGANVLTF
CDR3 DNA: TGCGCCAGCAGCGAGGGAGGGGCCAACGTCCTGACTTTC

D gene: .
clone size: .
V gene: TRBV5-1
J gene: TRBJ1-2
CDR3 protein: CASSLAPSMDYTF
CDR3 DNA: TGCGCCAGCAGCTTGGCCCCTTCTATGGACTACACCTTC

D gene: .
clone size: .
V gene: TRBV15
J gene: TRBJ1-5
CDR3 protein: CATSRDRVDQPQHF
CDR3 DNA: TGTGCCACCAGCAGAGATCGGGTAGATCAGCCCCAGCATTTT

D gene: .
clone size: .
V gene: TRBV10-3
J gene: TRBJ2-5
CDR3 protein: CAISDRGEETQYF
CDR3 DNA: TGTGCCATCAGTGACAGGGGAGAAGAGACCCAGTACTTC